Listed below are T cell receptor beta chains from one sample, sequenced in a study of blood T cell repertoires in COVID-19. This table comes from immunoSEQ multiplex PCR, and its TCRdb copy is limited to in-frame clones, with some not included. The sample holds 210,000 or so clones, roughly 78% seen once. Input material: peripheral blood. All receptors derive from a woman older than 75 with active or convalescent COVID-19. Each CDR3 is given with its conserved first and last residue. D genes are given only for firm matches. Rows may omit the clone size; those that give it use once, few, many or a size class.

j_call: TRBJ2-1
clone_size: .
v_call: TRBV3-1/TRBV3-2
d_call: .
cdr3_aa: CASSQVAGNLNEQFF
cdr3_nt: TGTGCCAGCAGCCAAGTAGCAGGGAACCTCAATGAGCAGTTCTTC

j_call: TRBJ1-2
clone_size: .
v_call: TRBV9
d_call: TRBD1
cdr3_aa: CASSVTGQGYGYTF
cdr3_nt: TGTGCCAGCAGCGTAACGGGACAGGGGTACGGCTACACCTTC

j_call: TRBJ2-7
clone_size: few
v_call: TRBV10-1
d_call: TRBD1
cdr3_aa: CASSGPGGYEQYF
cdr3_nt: TGCGCCAGCAGTGGGCCAGGGGGTTACGAGCAGTACTTC

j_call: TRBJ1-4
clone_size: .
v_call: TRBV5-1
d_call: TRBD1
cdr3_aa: CASSFPGTGATNEKLFF
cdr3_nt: TGCGCCAGCAGCTTCCCCGGGACAGGGGCAACTAATGAAAAACTGTTTTTT

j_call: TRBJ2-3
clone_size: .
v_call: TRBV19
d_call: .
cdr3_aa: CASSITGRDTDTQYF
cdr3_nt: TGTGCCAGTAGTATAACGGGGCGGGACACAGATACGCAGTATTTT

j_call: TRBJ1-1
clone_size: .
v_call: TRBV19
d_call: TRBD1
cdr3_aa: CASSVKQGWSEAFF
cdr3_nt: TGTGCCAGTAGTGTAAAACAGGGGTGGTCTGAAGCTTTCTTT

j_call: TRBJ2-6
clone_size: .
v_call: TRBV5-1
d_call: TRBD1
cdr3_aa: CASSFRGQNSGANVLTF
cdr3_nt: TGCGCCAGCAGCTTCCGGGGACAGAACTCTGGGGCCAACGTCCTGACTTTC

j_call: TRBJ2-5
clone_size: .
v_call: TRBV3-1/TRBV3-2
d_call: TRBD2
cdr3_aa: CASSQVSGGYETQYF
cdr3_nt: TGTGCCAGCAGCCAAGTCAGCGGGGGGTACGAGACCCAGTACTTC

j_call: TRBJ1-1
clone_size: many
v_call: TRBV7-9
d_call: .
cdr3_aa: CASSLVKARGPTPAGAFF
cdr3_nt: TGTGCCAGCAGCTTAGTTAAAGCGAGAGGGCCGACACCCGCTGGAGCTTTCTTT

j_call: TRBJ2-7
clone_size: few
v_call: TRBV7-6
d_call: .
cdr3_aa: CASSRYPNGAKVYEQYF
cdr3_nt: TGTGCCAGCAGCCGTTACCCCAATGGGGCAAAGGTGTACGAGCAGTACTTC

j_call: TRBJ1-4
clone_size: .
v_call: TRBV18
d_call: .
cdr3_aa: CASSPDRPATNEKLFF
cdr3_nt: TGTGCCAGCTCCCCCGACAGACCCGCAACTAATGAAAAACTGTTTTTT

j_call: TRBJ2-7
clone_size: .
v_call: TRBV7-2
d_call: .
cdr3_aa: CASSIPGGPGGDEQYF
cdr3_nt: TGTGCCAGCAGCATCCCCGGCGGGCCCGGCGGGGACGAGCAGTACTTC

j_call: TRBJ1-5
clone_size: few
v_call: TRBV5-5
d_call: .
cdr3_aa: CASSFPGEQPQHF
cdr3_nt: TGTGCCAGCAGCTTCCCAGGGGAGCAGCCCCAGCATTTT

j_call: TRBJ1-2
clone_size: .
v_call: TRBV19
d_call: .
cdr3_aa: CASSIHQGDYGYTF
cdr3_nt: TGTGCCAGTAGTATCCACCAGGGCGACTATGGCTACACCTTC

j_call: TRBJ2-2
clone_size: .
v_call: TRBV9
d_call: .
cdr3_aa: CASSVVGQNTGELFF
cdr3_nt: TGTGCCAGCAGCGTAGTTGGACAGAACACCGGGGAGCTGTTTTTT

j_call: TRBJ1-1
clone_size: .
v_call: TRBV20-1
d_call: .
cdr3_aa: CSADMRTEAFF
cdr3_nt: TGCAGTGCTGATATGAGGACTGAAGCTTTCTTT

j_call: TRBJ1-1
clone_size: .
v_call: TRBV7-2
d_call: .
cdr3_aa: CASSLVGTAPNTEAFF
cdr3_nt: TGTGCCAGCAGCTTAGTCGGTACAGCACCGAACACTGAAGCTTTCTTT

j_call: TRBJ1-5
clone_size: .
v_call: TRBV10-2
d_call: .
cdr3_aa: CASRGPLDQPQHF
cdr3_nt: TGCGCCAGCAGGGGGCCCTTGGATCAGCCCCAGCATTTT

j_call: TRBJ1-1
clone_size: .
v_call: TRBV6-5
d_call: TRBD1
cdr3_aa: CASSYSRDRDAEAFF
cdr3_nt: TGTGCCAGCAGTTACTCCCGGGACAGGGATGCTGAAGCTTTCTTT

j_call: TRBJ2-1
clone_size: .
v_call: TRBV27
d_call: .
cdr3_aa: CASSLGPYGDNEQFF
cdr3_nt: TGTGCCAGCAGTTTAGGGCCATACGGGGACAATGAGCAGTTCTTC

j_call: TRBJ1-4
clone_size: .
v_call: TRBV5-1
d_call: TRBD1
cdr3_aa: CASSGTGGTNEKLFF
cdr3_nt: TGCGCCAGCAGCGGGACAGGGGGAACTAATGAAAAACTGTTTTTT

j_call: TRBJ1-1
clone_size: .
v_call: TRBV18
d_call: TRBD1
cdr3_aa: CASSPTGITEAFF
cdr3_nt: TGTGCCAGCTCACCGACAGGGATCACTGAAGCTTTCTTT

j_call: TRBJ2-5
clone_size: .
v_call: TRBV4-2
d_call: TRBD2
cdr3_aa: CASSQDRLAGDGAETQYF
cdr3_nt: TGTGCCAGCAGCCAAGATAGGCTAGCGGGGGACGGGGCGGAGACCCAGTACTTC

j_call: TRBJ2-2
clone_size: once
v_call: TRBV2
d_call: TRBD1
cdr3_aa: CASRVGQGHGELFF
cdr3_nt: TGTGCCAGCAGGGTAGGACAGGGACACGGGGAGCTGTTTTTT

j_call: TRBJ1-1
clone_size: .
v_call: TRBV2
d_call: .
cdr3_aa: CAQPKTALNTEAFF
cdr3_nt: TGTGCCCAGCCCAAGACAGCCTTGAACACTGAAGCTTTCTTT

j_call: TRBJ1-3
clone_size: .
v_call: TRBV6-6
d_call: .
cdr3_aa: CASRPRGSGNTIYF
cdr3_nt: TGTGCCAGCAGGCCCCGAGGCTCTGGAAACACCATATATTTT

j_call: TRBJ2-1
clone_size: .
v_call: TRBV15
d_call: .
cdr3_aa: CATSRRLQTNEQFF
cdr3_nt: TGTGCCACCAGCAGGCGGCTTCAAACCAATGAGCAGTTCTTC

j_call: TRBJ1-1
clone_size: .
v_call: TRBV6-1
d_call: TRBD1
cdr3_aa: CASSEFFGRDSNTEAFF
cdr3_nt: TGTGCCAGCAGTGAATTTTTTGGTCGGGACAGCAACACTGAAGCTTTCTTT

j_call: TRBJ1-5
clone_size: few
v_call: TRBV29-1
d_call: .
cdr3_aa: CSVAEGNSNQPQHF
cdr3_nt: TGCAGCGTTGCCGAGGGTAATAGCAATCAGCCCCAGCATTTT

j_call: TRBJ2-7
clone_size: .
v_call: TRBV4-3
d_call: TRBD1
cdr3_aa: CASSQGWTGGSFSYEQYF
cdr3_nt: TGCGCCAGCAGCCAAGGATGGACAGGGGGATCTTTCTCCTACGAGCAGTACTTC

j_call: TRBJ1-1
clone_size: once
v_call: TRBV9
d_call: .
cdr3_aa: CASSPGGGMNTEAFF
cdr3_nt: TGTGCCAGCAGCCCCGGGGGAGGAATGAACACTGAAGCTTTCTTT

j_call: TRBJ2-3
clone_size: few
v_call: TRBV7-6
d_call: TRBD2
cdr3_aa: CASSLVFSGGADTQYF
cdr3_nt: TGTGCCAGCAGCTTAGTTTTTAGCGGGGGTGCAGATACGCAGTATTTT

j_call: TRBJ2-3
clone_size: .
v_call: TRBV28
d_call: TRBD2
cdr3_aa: CASSLGGGRTDTQYF
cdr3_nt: TGTGCCAGCAGTTTGGGCGGGGGGCGCACAGATACGCAGTATTTT

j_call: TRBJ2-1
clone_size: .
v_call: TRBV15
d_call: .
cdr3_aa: CATSRDRVFYEQFF
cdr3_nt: TGTGCCACCAGCAGAGATAGAGTTTTCTATGAGCAGTTCTTC

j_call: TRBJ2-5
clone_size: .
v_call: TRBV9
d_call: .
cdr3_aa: CASSVVGGGAQETQYF
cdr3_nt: TGTGCCAGCAGCGTAGTCGGTGGCGGGGCTCAAGAGACCCAGTACTTC

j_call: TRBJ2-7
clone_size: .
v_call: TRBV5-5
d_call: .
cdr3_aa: CASSTRRPTKQYF
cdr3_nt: TGTGCCAGCAGTACTAGGAGACCTACGAAGCAGTACTTC

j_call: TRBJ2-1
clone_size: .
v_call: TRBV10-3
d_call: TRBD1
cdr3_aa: CAIGTGSYNEQFF
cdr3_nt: TGTGCCATCGGGACAGGGTCCTACAATGAGCAGTTCTTC

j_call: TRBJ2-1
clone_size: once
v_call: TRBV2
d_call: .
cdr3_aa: CASSVVQVEQFF
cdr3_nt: TGTGCCAGCAGTGTGGTTCAGGTTGAGCAGTTCTTC

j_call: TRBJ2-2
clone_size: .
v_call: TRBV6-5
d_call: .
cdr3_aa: CASRTGTGTSGELFF
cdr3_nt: TGTGCCAGCAGAACCGGGACAGGGACTAGCGGGGAGCTGTTTTTT

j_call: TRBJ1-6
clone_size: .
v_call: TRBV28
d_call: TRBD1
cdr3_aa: CASSTTGTGYNSPLHF
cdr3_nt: TGTGCCAGCAGTACAACTGGGACAGGCTATAATTCACCCCTCCACTTT

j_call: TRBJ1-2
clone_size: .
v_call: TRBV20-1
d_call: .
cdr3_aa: CSAGGGYGYTF
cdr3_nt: TGCAGTGCGGGGGGTGGATATGGCTACACCTTC

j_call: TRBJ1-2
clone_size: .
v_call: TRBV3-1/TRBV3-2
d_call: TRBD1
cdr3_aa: CASSHWDRGPYGYTF
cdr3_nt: TGTGCCAGCAGCCATTGGGACAGGGGGCCCTATGGCTACACCTTC

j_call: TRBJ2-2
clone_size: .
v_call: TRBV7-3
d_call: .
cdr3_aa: CASSLIAGGTTGELFF
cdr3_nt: TGTGCCAGCAGCTTAATTGCAGGGGGGACCACCGGGGAGCTGTTTTTT

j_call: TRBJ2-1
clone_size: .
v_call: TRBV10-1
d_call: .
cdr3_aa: CASSDGPRWARTLSNEQFF
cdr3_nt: TGCGCCAGCAGTGACGGCCCCCGGTGGGCCCGCACTTTGTCGAATGAGCAGTTCTTC

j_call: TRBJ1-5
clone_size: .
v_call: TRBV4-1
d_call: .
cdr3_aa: CASSQDQQSNQPQHF
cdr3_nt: TGCGCCAGCAGCCAAGATCAACAGTCGAATCAGCCCCAGCATTTT

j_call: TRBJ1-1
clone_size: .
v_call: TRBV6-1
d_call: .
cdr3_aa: CASSEPGKSPEAFF
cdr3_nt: TGTGCCAGCAGTGAACCAGGGAAGAGTCCTGAAGCTTTCTTT

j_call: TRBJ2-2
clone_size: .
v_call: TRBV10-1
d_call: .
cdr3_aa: CASSESYGVTTGELFF
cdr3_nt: TGCGCCAGCAGTGAGTCGTACGGGGTTACCACCGGGGAGCTGTTTTTT

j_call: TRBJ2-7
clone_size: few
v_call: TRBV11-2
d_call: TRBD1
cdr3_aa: CASSSARDRTYEQYF
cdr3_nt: TGTGCCAGCAGCTCCGCCAGGGACAGGACCTACGAGCAGTACTTC

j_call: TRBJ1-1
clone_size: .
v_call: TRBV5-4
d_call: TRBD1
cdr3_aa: CASSRGQGAVEAFF
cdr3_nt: TGTGCCAGCAGCCGTGGACAGGGGGCTGTTGAAGCTTTCTTT

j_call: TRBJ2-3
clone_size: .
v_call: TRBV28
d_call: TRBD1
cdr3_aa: CASSLGQGLDTQYF
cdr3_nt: TGTGCCAGCAGCCTGGGACAGGGTCTAGATACGCAGTATTTT

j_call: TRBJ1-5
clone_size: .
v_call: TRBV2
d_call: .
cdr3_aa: CASRTGNSNQPQHF
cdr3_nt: TGTGCCAGCAGGACAGGAAATAGCAATCAGCCCCAGCATTTT

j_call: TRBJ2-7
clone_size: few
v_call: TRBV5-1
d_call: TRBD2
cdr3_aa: CASSRDGTSGPEQYF
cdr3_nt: TGCGCCAGCAGCCGCGACGGGACTAGCGGTCCGGAGCAGTACTTC

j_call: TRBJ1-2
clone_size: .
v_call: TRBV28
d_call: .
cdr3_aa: CASSTVRSPLGYTF
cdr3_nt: TGTGCCAGCAGCACTGTTCGGAGCCCCCTTGGCTACACCTTC

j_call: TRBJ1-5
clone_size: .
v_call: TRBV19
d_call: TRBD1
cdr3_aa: CASSPLFRGNNQPQHF
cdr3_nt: TGTGCCAGTAGTCCATTATTCAGGGGGAACAATCAGCCCCAGCATTTT

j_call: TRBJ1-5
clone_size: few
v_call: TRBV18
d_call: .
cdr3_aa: CASSLGHSNQPQHF
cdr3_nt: TGTGCCAGCTCACTCGGACATAGCAATCAGCCCCAGCATTTT

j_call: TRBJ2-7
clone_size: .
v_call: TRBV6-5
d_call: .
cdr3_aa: CASSSFRGNYEQYF
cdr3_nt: TGTGCCAGCAGTTCCTTCAGAGGAAACTACGAGCAGTACTTC

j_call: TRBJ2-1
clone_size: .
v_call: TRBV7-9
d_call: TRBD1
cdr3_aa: CASSLAQGVLNEQFF
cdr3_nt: TGTGCCAGCAGCTTGGCCCAGGGGGTATTGAATGAGCAGTTCTTC

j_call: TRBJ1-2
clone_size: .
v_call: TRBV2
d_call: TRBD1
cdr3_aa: CASSADRVDGYTF
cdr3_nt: TGTGCCAGCAGTGCGGACAGGGTCGATGGCTACACCTTC